Presented here are 17 T cell receptor beta chains from one specimen sequenced in a study of blood T cell repertoires in COVID-19. Produced via immunoSEQ multiplex PCR; TCRdb's table is partial and in-frame only. The sample contains about 74,000 clones, over 70% of which appear only once. Sequenced sample: peripheral blood. These receptors were taken from a human donor in a cohort sampled during active COVID-19.

The genes are TRBV30 and TRBJ2-3; the match to TRBD1 covers 8 bases. V was pared by 2 bases and J by 5 bases, with 12 bases of the junction left unmatched. Germline values: CDR1 GTSNPN, CDR2 SVGIG (reference sequence). The CDR3 spans 16 residues. CDR3 bases: TGTGCCTGGAGTTCATCCCGACAGGGGACAGGAGATACGCAGTATTTT. Protein product: CAWSSSRQGTGDTQYF. The full variable domain, in which reference TRBV30 and TRBJ2-3 provide the parts outside the CDR3, is SQTIHQWPATLVQPVGSPLSLECTVEGTSNPNLYWYRQAAGRGLQLLFYSVGIGQISSEVPQNLSASRPQDRQFILSSKKLLLSDSGFYLCAWSSSRQGTGDTQYFGPGTRLTVL.

This clone was detected only a few times. The rearrangement joins TRBV7-2 to TRBJ1-3; TRBD1 matches 7 bases. This CDR3 spans 17 amino acids. CDR1 and CDR2 from the germline V gene are SGHTA and FQGNSA. Trimming took 4 bases from V and 1 from J; bases not matched to a gene: 10. CDR3 nucleotides: TGTGCCAGCAGCTCCGCGAGGGGACAGAGGTCTGGAAACACCATATATTTT. Encoded protein: CASSSARGQRSGNTIYF.

The CDR3 spells CASSRPGQWGEKLFF. CDR3 DNA sequence: TGTGCCAGCAGTCGTCCGGGACAATGGGGTGAAAAACTGTTTTTT. V is TRBV7-9 and J is TRBJ1-4, with D possibly matching TRBD1 (6 bases). V lost 6 bases and J lost 7, with 18 bases in between. This CDR3 comprises 15 residues. The germline V gene encodes CDR1 SEHNR and CDR2 FQNEAQ (reference sequence).

The chain couples TRBV18 to TRBJ1-3, with unresolved D. From germline, CDR1 is KGHSH and CDR2 LQKENI. This CDR3 has 15 amino acids. Trimming left V 3 bases short and J 0 bases short, with 9 bases between. The CDR3 DNA follows: TGTGCCAGCTCACCCATAACGCGCTCTGGAAACACCATATATTTT. Encoded protein: CASSPITRSGNTIYF.

The V gene is TRBV11-2, the J gene TRBJ2-1, with D unclear. The V end lost 3 bases, the J end lost 7 bases, and 7 bases lay between the germline ends. The germline V gene encodes CDR1 SGHAT and CDR2 FQNNGV. The length of the CDR3 is 12 residues. This CDR3 is CASSFSLNEQFF. The DNA of the CDR3 is TGTGCCAGCAGCTTTAGTTTGAATGAGCAGTTCTTC.

The gene calls are TRBV5-1 and TRBJ2-3, with 8 positions matching TRBD2. Trimming at V came to 0 bases and at J to 4 bases, leaving 7 bases not matched to a gene. This CDR3 has 16 amino acids. Germline V CDR1 and CDR2: SGHRS, YFSETQ. DNA for the CDR3: TGCGCCAGCAGCTTGGTGGGAGCGGGAGCAGCAGATACGCAGTATTTT. It encodes CASSLVGAGAADTQYF.

The sample holds a few counts of this clone. CDR3 coding DNA: TGTGCCAGCAGTTATGCAGGGGGACACTCACCCCTCCACTTT. Translation: CASSYAGGHSPLHF. The chain has TRBV6-2 or TRBV6-3 and TRBJ1-6; TRBD1 agrees at 7 bases. From germline, CDR1 is MNHEY and CDR2 SVGEGT. The CDR3 covers 14 residues. Losses at the gene ends were 3 bases for V and 10 bases for J; bases not matched to a gene: 6.

The chain uses TRBV19 and TRBJ1-5; TRBD1 is a possible D gene (5 bases). CDR1 is LNHDA, CDR2 SQIVND, per germline (reference sequence). Trimming stripped 3 bases from V and 3 bases from J, with 9 bases between. CDR3 length: 14 residues. CDR3 in amino acids: CASSMPGVNQPQHF. The CDR3 DNA sequence: TGTGCCAGTAGTATGCCGGGGGTCAATCAGCCCCAGCATTTT. Full variable domain (outside the CDR3, taken from reference TRBV19 and TRBJ1-5): DGGITQSPKYLFRKEGQNVTLSCEQNLNHDAMYWYRQDPGQGLRLIYYSQIVNDFQKGDIAEGYSVSREKKESFPLTVTSAQKNPTAFYLCASSMPGVNQPQHFGDGTRLSIL.

This sequence joins TRBV2 and TRBJ1-2; 7 bases map to TRBD1. The V gene end was trimmed by 8 bases and the J gene end by 8 bases; junction bases not matched to a gene: 14. Germline V gene sequence: CDR1 SNHLY, CDR2 FYNNEI. The CDR3 contains 14 residues. The CDR3 DNA reads TGTGCCAGCTTCTTTAGGACAGGCGGAGGGGGCTACACCTTC. This gives the protein CASFFRTGGGGYTF.

The CDR3 spells CASTIYGPRDEQYV. The CDR3, as DNA: TGTGCCAGCACCATCTACGGGCCCAGGGACGAGCAGTACGTC. The J gene is TRBJ2-7, the V gene TRBV5-6; D might be TRBD1 (5 bases). Germline CDR1 is SGHDT and CDR2 is YYEEEE. V lost 6 bases and J 5 bases, leaving 18 bases between the germline ends. The CDR3 consists of 14 residues.

This CDR3 reads CASSEEAGHTLGYSTDTQYF. For the CDR3, the DNA is TGTGCCAGCAGTGAAGAAGCGGGGCACACTTTGGGGTATAGCACAGATACGCAGTATTTT. The chain uses TRBV6-4 and TRBJ2-3, with 7 bases aligning to TRBD2. This CDR3 region has 20 residues. V lost 3 bases, J lost 0 bases, and 18 bases stayed unmatched. Germline CDR1 reads MRHNA; CDR2 reads SNTAGT.

The chain joins TRBV24-1 to TRBJ2-1, with a tentative D call TRBD2 (6 bases). V was pared by 5 bases and J by 3 bases, with 10 bases between. CDR1 and CDR2 from the germline V gene are KGHDR and SFDVKD. The CDR3 covers 14 residues. The CDR3 reads CATSAAGNYNEQFF. CDR3 bases: TGTGCCACCAGTGCCGCGGGGAACTACAATGAGCAGTTCTTC.

The rearrangement links TRBV7-2 to TRBJ1-5; D is perhaps TRBD1 (5 bases). The CDR3 has 14 residues. The V gene's germline CDR1 is SGHTA and CDR2 FQGNSA. Trimming took 4 bases from V and 7 from J, leaving 14 bases between them. The DNA of the CDR3 is TGTGCCAGCAGCTCCCGCGGGGGTATCCAGCCCCAGCATTTT. It codes for CASSSRGGIQPQHF.

The chain joins TRBV5-6 to TRBJ2-3; D is undetermined. CDR3 length equals 14 residues. CDR1 is SGHDT, CDR2 YYEEEE, per germline. V was clipped by 0 bases and J by 4 bases, with 9 bases between them. The CDR3 DNA reads as TGTGCCAGCAGCTTGGCCCAGGCCCCAGATACGCAGTATTTT. Its translation is CASSLAQAPDTQYF.

The chain combines TRBV6-6 with TRBJ1-5; 10 bases are a match to TRBD1. V trimming: 4 bases; J trimming: 6 bases; junction bases outside the gene matches: 3. Germline V gives CDR1 MNHNY, CDR2 SVGAGI (reference sequence). The CDR3 totals 14 residues. The CDR3 is CASSLGQGRQPQHF. The CDR3 nucleotides read TGTGCCAGCAGTTTGGGACAGGGGCGTCAGCCCCAGCATTTT.

As DNA, the CDR3 is TGTGCCAGCACCAGGGCCCTGAGGGAGACCCAGTACTTC. Translating gives CASTRALRETQYF. The rearrangement uses TRBV28 and TRBJ2-5; perhaps TRBD1 as D (5 bases). Germline CDR1 MDHEN, CDR2 SYDVKM. The V and J ends lost 7 bases and 5 bases respectively, with 14 bases between them. The CDR3 loop spans 13 amino acids.

This chain connects TRBV9 to TRBJ1-6; 8 bases map to TRBD1. The CDR3 has 15 amino acids. CDR1 and CDR2 (germline): SGDLS, YYNGEE. With 4 bases clipped from V and 6 bases from J, the junction kept 6 bases outside the gene matches. The CDR3 nucleotides read TGTGCCAGCAGCTCTGGGACAGGAGCTAATTCACCCCTCCACTTT. It specifies CASSSGTGANSPLHF.